These 11 T cell receptor beta chains came from one sample sequenced in a study of early T cells in non-severe SARS-CoV-2 infection. TCRdb fed the 5' RACE reads into MiXCR, producing one record per CDR3 protein. Of under 95,000 distinct CDR3 sequences in the sample, under 15% were seen once. The sequencing sample was made of whole blood. The receptors shown here come from an adult who was a healthcare worker with PCR-confirmed SARS-CoV-2 infection or an uninfected control (not recorded which).

This clonotype was picked up a small number of times. This chain uses TRBV18 with TRBJ2-1; no firm D call. V was trimmed by 3 bases and J by 0 bases, leaving 6 bases between them. Germline loops: CDR1 KGHSH, CDR2 LQKENI. The CDR3 is 14 amino acids. This chain's CDR3 is CASSPSSSYNEQFF. CDR3 DNA: TGTGCCAGCTCACCGAGCAGCTCCTACAATGAGCAGTTCTTC. Full variable domain (missing parts from reference TRBV18 and TRBJ2-1): NAGVMQNPRHLVRRRGQEARLRCSPMKGHSHVYWYRQLPEEGLKFMVYLQKENIIDESGMPKERFSAEFPKEGPSILRIQQVVRGDSAAYFCASSPSSSYNEQFFGPGTRLTVL.

The chain carries TRBV5-5 and TRBJ2-1; D perhaps matches TRBD1 (6 bases). V was pared by 5 bases and J by 4 bases, with 16 bases between. This CDR3 region has 15 residues. Germline V gene sequence: CDR1 SGHKS, CDR2 YYEKEE (reference sequence). CDR3 coding DNA: TGTGCCAGCAGTGGGGACACCCGTCGTTACAATGAGCAGTTCTTC. Protein product: CASSGDTRRYNEQFF.

This clonotype occurred a few times. The gene calls are TRBV9 and TRBJ2-1; D is unclear. V was cut by 0 bases and J by 10 bases, with 11 bases left in between. The CDR3 is made up of 13 amino acids. The germline V gene has CDR1 SGDLS and CDR2 YYNGEE. The CDR3 protein is CASSVVPFEEQFF. CDR3 coding DNA: TGTGCCAGCAGCGTAGTCCCCTTTGAGGAGCAGTTCTTC. Using reference TRBV9 and TRBJ2-1 for the parts outside the CDR3, the full variable domain is DSGVTQTPKHLITATGQRVTLRCSPRSGDLSVYWYQQSLDQGLQFLIQYYNGEERAKGNILERFSAQQFPDLHSELNLSSLELGDSALYFCASSVVPFEEQFFGPGTRLTVL.

The table lists this clonotype with many counts. This chain connects TRBV12-3 or TRBV12-4 to TRBJ1-5, with unresolved D. This CDR3 has 15 amino acids. Trimming cost V 3 bases and J 5 bases, with 14 bases left between them. This CDR3 is CASSFSGNPYQPQHF. The DNA for the CDR3 is TGTGCCAGCAGTTTTAGCGGCAACCCGTATCAGCCCCAGCATTTT.

The chain joins TRBV9 to TRBJ2-1; 8 bases align to TRBD1. Looked up from germline, CDR1 is SGDLS and CDR2 is YYNGEE. With 2 bases clipped from V and 3 bases from J, the junction kept 4 bases outside the gene matches. The CDR3 extends over 15 amino acids. In DNA form, the CDR3 reads TGTGCCAGCAGCGTCACCGGGACAGGCTACAATGAGCAGTTCTTC. Amino acid sequence: CASSVTGTGYNEQFF.

The chain uses TRBV18 and TRBJ2-1; 9 bases map to TRBD1. Germline lookup yields CDR1 KGHSH and CDR2 LQKENI. CDR3 size: 13 residues. J was trimmed by 16 bases and V by 5 bases; bases with no gene match: 12. The CDR3 loop is CASSYPPGQGFFF. CDR3 in DNA: TGTGCCAGCTCATATCCTCCGGGACAGGGTTTCTTCTTC.

The chain joins TRBV10-2 to TRBJ2-5, with 7 nucleotides matching TRBD2. Germline CDR1 WSHSY, CDR2 SAAADI. V lost 7 bases to trimming and J lost 4 bases; unmatched junction nucleotides: 12. The length of the CDR3 is 15 residues. CDR3: CASKQGRVAGETQYF. The CDR3, as DNA: TGCGCCAGCAAGCAGGGAAGGGTAGCGGGAGAGACCCAGTACTTC.

V is TRBV7-9 and J is TRBJ2-1, with D unresolved. The CDR3 extends over 16 amino acids. Looked up from germline, CDR1 is SEHNR and CDR2 is FQNEAQ (reference sequence). V lost 5 bases to trimming and J lost 3 bases, with 17 bases between them. In DNA, the CDR3 is TGTGCCAGCAGCGAAAAACCGCTAGTGGTCTACAATGAGCAGTTCTTC. Translation gives CASSEKPLVVYNEQFF.

This clonotype has a count of ten or more. The V call is TRBV6-5, the J call TRBJ2-1, with a tentative D call TRBD1 (5 bases). The CDR3 runs to 12 residues. Looked up from germline, CDR1 is MNHEY and CDR2 is SVGAGI. The ends were cut back, 2 bases at V and 8 bases at J, with 7 bases in the middle. The CDR3: CASSYRGHEQFF. As DNA, the CDR3 is TGTGCCAGCAGTTACAGGGGTCATGAGCAGTTCTTC.

This clonotype was seen a handful of times. The rearrangement uses TRBV10-3 and TRBJ2-1; D is unresolved. V was shortened by 3 bases and J by 4 bases, with 16 bases between the two germline ends. Per the germline V gene, CDR1 is ENHRY and CDR2 is SYGVKD. This CDR3 contains 16 residues. This CDR3 is CAISDIIIGLYNEQFF. The CDR3 region has the DNA TGTGCCATCAGTGATATCATAATTGGGTTGTACAATGAGCAGTTCTTC.

The sample holds a few counts of this clonotype. The J gene is TRBJ1-1, the V gene TRBV10-2; D gene unclear. From germline, CDR1 is WSHSY and CDR2 SAAADI. V lost 2 bases, J lost 4 bases, and 5 bases lay in between. The CDR3 consists of 12 residues. The CDR3 sequence: CASSEEVTEAFF. CDR3 in DNA: TGCGCCAGCAGTGAGGAGGTCACTGAAGCTTTCTTT.